This T cell receptor (beta chain) appears in the sequencing data of a study of cytomegalovirus exposure and HLA in healthy donors. The overall study: The roughly 130 validation repertoires were reported in a later analysis to have been generated on the same platform as the approximately 700 first-cohort repertoires.

General observations from the study: In the 90 to 150 validation repertoires, approximately 94% of cluster scores exceeded 0, per a later analysis. Some TCR beta chains (approximately 180 of them) were listed as cytomegalovirus-associated.

Worth noting for this clone: Its antigen is unknown.

V lost 1 base, J lost 7 bases, and 4 bases stayed unmatched. In germline, CDR1 is SEHNR, CDR2 FQNEAQ (reference sequence). The CDR3 sequence is 15 residues long. Profiled with immunoSEQ multiplex PCR; TCRdb holds only in-frame clones, not every one. The sample includes about 200,000 clones, roughly 86% seen only once; the top ten take about 1.5%. The sample taken for sequencing was PBMCs. The chain combines TRBV7-9 with TRBJ2-7; TRBD2 aligns across 13 bases. The sequence was obtained from a woman between 18 and 29 years old in good health and CMV-seronegative. CDR3 loop: CASSLGGLAGVEQYF. CDR3 DNA sequence: TGTGCCAGCAGCTTAGGAGGACTAGCGGGAGTGGAGCAGTACTTC.